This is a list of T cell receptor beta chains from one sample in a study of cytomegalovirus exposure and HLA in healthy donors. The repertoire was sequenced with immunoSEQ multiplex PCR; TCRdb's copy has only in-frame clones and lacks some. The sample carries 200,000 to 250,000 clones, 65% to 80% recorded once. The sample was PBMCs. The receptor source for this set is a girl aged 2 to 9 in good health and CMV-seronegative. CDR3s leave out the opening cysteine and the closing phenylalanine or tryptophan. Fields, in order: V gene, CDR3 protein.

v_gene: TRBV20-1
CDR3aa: SARGATEQY

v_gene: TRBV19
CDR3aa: ASSGGWNTEAF

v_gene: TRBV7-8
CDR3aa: ASNSGSTDTQY

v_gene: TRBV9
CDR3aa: ASRSDGRSGANVLT

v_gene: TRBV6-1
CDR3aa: ASSEAGQGVEGNTEAF

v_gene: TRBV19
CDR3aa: ASSATQALLSISGNTIY

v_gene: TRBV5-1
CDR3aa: ASSPESSGASGANVLT

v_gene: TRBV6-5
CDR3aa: ASSLNRDYKRELF

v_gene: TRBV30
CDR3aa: AWTLLGDREAF

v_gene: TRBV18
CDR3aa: ASSNNVLRDYEQY

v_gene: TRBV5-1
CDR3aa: ASRSTGSSYNEQF

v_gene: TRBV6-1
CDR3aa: ASSEPGQGSEKLF

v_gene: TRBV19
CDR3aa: ASSVQHSGGGYT

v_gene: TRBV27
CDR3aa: ASSPRLAGAYEQY

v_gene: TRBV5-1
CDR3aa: ASSWTEGDTQY

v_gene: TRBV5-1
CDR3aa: ASSLALAGVASTDTQY

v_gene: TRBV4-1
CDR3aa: ASSQEGQWNTEAF

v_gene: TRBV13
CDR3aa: ASSLAQLGATDTQY

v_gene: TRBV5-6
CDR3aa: ASSLESRGYGYT

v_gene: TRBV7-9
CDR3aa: ASSPLKPGLAGEQY

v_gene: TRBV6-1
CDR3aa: ASSFQGTNYGYT

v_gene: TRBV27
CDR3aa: ASSLGLALYQETQY

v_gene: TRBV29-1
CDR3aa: SVARLAGGVGTDTQY

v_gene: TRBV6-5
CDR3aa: ASSYSQAGELF

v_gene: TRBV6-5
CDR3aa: ASSSGGYGQPQH

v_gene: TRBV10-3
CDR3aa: AISEPKAGRANYGYT

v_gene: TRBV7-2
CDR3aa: ASSLEGGAYSNQPQH

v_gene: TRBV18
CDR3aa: ASSASTGGYGYT

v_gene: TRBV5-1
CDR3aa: ASSNAGQANEKLF

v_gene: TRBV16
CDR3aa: ASQRLIMREQF

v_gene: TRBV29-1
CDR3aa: SVERRVRWENTEAF

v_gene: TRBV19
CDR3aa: ASIDTGPANTGELF

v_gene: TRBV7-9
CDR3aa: ASRRGDRGDNYGYT

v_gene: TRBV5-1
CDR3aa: ASSFGQIVPDTQY

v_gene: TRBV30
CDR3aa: ATPGAGNTIY

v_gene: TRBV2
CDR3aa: ASSEDRVNTEAF

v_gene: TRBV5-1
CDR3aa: ASRSVGGGPGNTIY

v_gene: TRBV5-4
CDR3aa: ASGTGALYEQY

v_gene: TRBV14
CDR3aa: ASGHHSGSRELF

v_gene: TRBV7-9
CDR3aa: ASSGKGADSGANVLT

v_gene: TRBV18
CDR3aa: ASSPGGNQPQH

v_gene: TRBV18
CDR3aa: ASSPLAGLITDTQY

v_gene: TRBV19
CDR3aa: ASSIVGGASYNEQF

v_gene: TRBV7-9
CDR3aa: ASSLSSGGSNEQF

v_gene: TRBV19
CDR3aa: ASSIGGGTEAF

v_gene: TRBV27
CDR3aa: ASSPISDNSPLH

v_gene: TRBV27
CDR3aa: ASSLRTNYEQY

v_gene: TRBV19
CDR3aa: ASAGTGNSPLH

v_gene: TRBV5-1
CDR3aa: ASTPGGQETQY

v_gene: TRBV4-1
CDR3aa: ASSQDRSGPRGYGYT

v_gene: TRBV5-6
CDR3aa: ASSLKGPETQY

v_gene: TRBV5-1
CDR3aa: ASSLGLAGSNEQF

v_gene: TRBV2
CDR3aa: ASRSGTGGVQPQH

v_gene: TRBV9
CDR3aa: ASSVGTGGNYGYT

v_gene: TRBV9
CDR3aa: ASSVEPHQGSYEQY

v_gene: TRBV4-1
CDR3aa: ASSQGAFPYTEAF

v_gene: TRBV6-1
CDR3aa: ASSVQGRSSNYGYT